The 28 T cell receptor beta chains listed next were all sequenced from one sample in a study of T cell changes during pregnancy in multiple sclerosis. Generated by immunoSEQ multiplex PCR, the TCRdb table keeps only in-frame clones and is missing some. The repertoire holds around 20,000 clones, with around four fifths as singletons. The sequenced sample was CD8+ T cells from peripheral blood mononuclear cells, obtained in the first trimester of pregnancy. The source is a female donor in good health, enrolled as a control in a pregnancy study.

This chain uses TRBV4-1 with TRBJ1-2, with D possibly matching TRBD1 (6 bases). The CDR3 has 17 residues. Germline CDR1 is MGHRA and CDR2 is YSYEKL. V was shortened by 0 bases and J by 0 bases, with 14 bases between the two germline ends. Written as DNA, the CDR3 is TGCGCCAGCAGCCAAGATCAGGGGTCCTTAGCTAACTATGGCTACACCTTC. It specifies CASSQDQGSLANYGYTF.

V gene TRBV6-5 combines with J gene TRBJ2-2; TRBD2 matches at 8 bases. This CDR3 has 15 residues. The germline V gene has CDR1 MNHEY and CDR2 SVGAGI. V was clipped by 4 bases and J by 4 bases; unmatched bases: 5. The chain's CDR3 is CASSSQRGITGELFF. The CDR3 bases are TGTGCCAGCAGTTCCCAGCGGGGGATCACCGGGGAGCTGTTTTTT.

V gene TRBV18 combines with J gene TRBJ1-6; D is unclear. Germline V gives CDR1 KGHSH, CDR2 LQKENI. Trimming cost V 5 bases and J 6 bases, with 14 bases left between them. This CDR3 region has 15 residues. The CDR3 protein is CASSDTEFGNSPLHF. The CDR3 DNA follows: TGTGCCAGCTCAGACACTGAATTTGGTAATTCACCCCTCCACTTT.

The chain uses TRBV4-1 and TRBJ2-5; TRBD2 aligns across 14 bases. The CDR3 is 18 residues long. Losses at the gene ends were 4 bases for V and 4 bases for J; bases not matched to a gene: 11. CDR1 is MGHRA and CDR2 is YSYEKL in the germline V gene. The CDR3 loop is CASSPRPTGTSGRETQYF. In nucleotides, the CDR3 is TGCGCCAGCAGCCCCCGCCCTACCGGGACTAGCGGGAGAGAGACCCAGTACTTC.

This clone was detected only once. The chain employs TRBV10-1 and TRBJ2-1; TRBD2 matches at 12 bases. The germline V gene has CDR1 WNHNN and CDR2 SYGVQD (reference sequence). The CDR3 covers 17 residues. Unmatched junction bases numbered 8, after V lost 3 bases and J lost 5 bases. The CDR3 loop reads CASSEPRTSGIHNEQFF. The CDR3 coding sequence is TGCGCCAGCAGTGAACCGAGGACTAGCGGGATCCACAATGAGCAGTTCTTC.

The chain recombines TRBV5-6 with TRBJ2-7; 9 nucleotides align to TRBD2. The CDR3 has 13 residues. J was trimmed by 1 base and V by 10 bases; bases with no gene match: 6. Germline V gives CDR1 SGHDT, CDR2 YYEEEE. The CDR3 protein is CAAGSGGSYEQYF. The CDR3 DNA is TGTGCCGCTGGTAGCGGGGGATCCTACGAGCAGTACTTC.

This chain connects TRBV6-1 to TRBJ2-7; D may be TRBD2 (6 bases). The CDR3 contains 15 residues. In germline, CDR1 is MNHNS, CDR2 SASEGT. Trimming took off 7 bases at V and 5 bases at J, with 21 bases between the two ends. CDR3 nucleotides: TGTGCCAGCAAATACCAGCCAACTAGCAGCGACGAGCAGTACTTC. This encodes CASKYQPTSSDEQYF.

J is TRBJ2-1 and V is TRBV6-4; 12 bases agree with TRBD2. The CDR3 length is 15 residues. Germline V gene data show CDR1 as MRHNA and CDR2 as SNTAGT. V was pared by 4 bases and J by 3 bases, with 1 base of the junction left unmatched. The CDR3 nucleotides are TGTGCCAGCAGTGCGACTAGCGGGGGCTACAATGAGCAGTTCTTC. It codes for CASSATSGGYNEQFF.

V and J are TRBV28 and TRBJ2-7, with TRBD2 matching 13 bases. Germline CDR1 MDHEN, CDR2 SYDVKM. Trimming cost V 5 bases and J 5 bases; bases outside gene matches: 3. The CDR3 runs 14 residues. CDR3 coding DNA: TGTGCCAGCAGTCGGACTAGCGGGAGACACGAGCAGTACTTC. Amino acid sequence: CASSRTSGRHEQYF.

The chain joins TRBV7-8 to TRBJ2-7; TRBD1 is a possible D gene (8 bases). The CDR3 extends over 17 amino acids. Germline values: CDR1 SGHVS, CDR2 FQNEAQ. Trimming stripped 1 base from V and 4 bases from J, with 20 bases between. The CDR3 sequence is CASSLGKRQGTMYEQYF. The DNA of the CDR3 is TGTGCCAGCAGCTTAGGGAAAAGACAGGGGACTATGTACGAGCAGTACTTC.

The chain has TRBV5-4 and TRBJ2-3; TRBD2 agrees at 7 bases. Germline CDR1 SGHNT, CDR2 YYREEE (reference sequence). V gave up 7 bases and J gave up 7 bases; unmatched junction bases: 18. The CDR3 totals 16 residues. This CDR3 is CASAPGGSLVRNTQYF. For the CDR3, the DNA is TGTGCCAGCGCTCCCGGGGGGAGTTTAGTTCGAAATACGCAGTATTTT.

The V gene is TRBV4-3, the J gene TRBJ2-1; tentative D call: TRBD2 (5 bases). Germline V lookup: CDR1 LGHNA, CDR2 YSLEER. Trimming shortened V by 1 base and J by 9 bases, and 16 bases separated the two germline ends. The CDR3 has 15 residues. CDR3 coding DNA: TGCGCCAGCAGCCAAGGACACGGAGGAGCTGGTGAGCAGTTCTTC. Translation gives CASSQGHGGAGEQFF.

This chain uses TRBV7-9 with TRBJ1-3; weak D call: TRBD1 (5 bases). Germline V gives CDR1 SEHNR, CDR2 FQNEAQ (reference sequence). The length of the CDR3 is 16 residues. Trimming removed 3 bases at V and 4 bases at J, with 16 bases between. As DNA, the CDR3 is TGTGCCAGCAGCTTGATGACTGCCCCAGGGGGAAACACCATATATTTT. Protein sequence: CASSLMTAPGGNTIYF.

The gene calls are TRBV2 and TRBJ2-4, with D possibly being TRBD1 (5 bases). Germline CDR1 and CDR2: SNHLY and FYNNEI. The CDR3 covers 18 residues. V shed 9 bases and J shed 1 base, with 25 bases lying between them. The DNA for the CDR3 is TGTGCCAGTGCGTATGATCTCAGGGCTTATTCCGCCAAAAACATTCAGTACTTC. Translated: CASAYDLRAYSAKNIQYF.

The gene calls are TRBV6-4 and TRBJ1-1; D is ambiguous. Trimming stripped 4 bases from V and 0 bases from J, with 9 bases between. The CDR3 runs 14 residues. The germline V gene has CDR1 MRHNA and CDR2 SNTAGT. The CDR3 loop reads CASSANSLNTEAFF. DNA of the CDR3: TGTGCCAGCAGTGCGAACAGTTTGAACACTGAAGCTTTCTTT.

The V call is TRBV11-2, the J call TRBJ1-2; weak D call: TRBD1 (6 bases). Per germline, CDR1 SGHAT and CDR2 FQNNGV. Between the trimmed V and J ends, which lost 0 bases and 6 bases, there was a span of 11 bases. The CDR3 consists of 14 residues. CDR3 region: CASSLELAGDGYTF. CDR3 bases: TGTGCCAGCAGCTTAGAACTGGCAGGGGATGGCTACACCTTC.

The chain carries TRBV6-4 and TRBJ1-1; D gene unclear. The length of the CDR3 is 13 residues. V dropped 3 bases and J dropped 1 base, with 6 bases sitting between them. Germline V gene sequence: CDR1 MRHNA, CDR2 SNTAGT. CDR3 coding DNA: TGTGCCAGCAGTGAAGACACGAACACTGAAGCTTTCTTT. It translates to CASSEDTNTEAFF.

This chain connects TRBV28 to TRBJ1-1; TRBD1 matches at 12 bases. CDR1 and CDR2 (germline): MDHEN, SYDVKM. V was pared by 3 bases and J by 6 bases, with 11 bases of the junction left unmatched. This CDR3 comprises 17 residues. The CDR3 DNA is TGTGCCAGCAGTTTGGGACAGGGGGCGCTTCCTATGGCTGAAGCTTTCTTT. This translates into CASSLGQGALPMAEAFF.

CDR3 amino acids: CASSEILRLQETQYF. Written as DNA, the CDR3 is TGTGCCAGCAGTGAAATTCTGCGATTACAAGAGACCCAGTACTTC. This sequence joins TRBV6-1 and TRBJ2-5; D remains unclear. Germline assignment: CDR1 MNHNS and CDR2 SASEGT. V lost 2 bases, J lost 2 bases, and 12 bases lay in between. The CDR3 totals 15 residues.

Relative to its sample, this clone is medium-sized. The rearrangement uses TRBV7-6 and TRBJ2-7; maybe TRBD2 (7 bases). Germline CDR1 is SGHVS and CDR2 is FNYEAQ. The CDR3 is 16 amino acids. V was clipped by 5 bases and J by 2 bases, with 19 bases between them. CDR3 sequence reads: CASSPRGGDSAYEQYF. DNA for the CDR3: TGTGCCAGCAGCCCCCGAGGGGGGGACTCGGCCTACGAGCAGTACTTC.

This clone was counted once. This chain uses TRBV7-2 with TRBJ2-1, with 9 bases lining up with TRBD2. The CDR3 extends over 15 amino acids. V was clipped by 5 bases and J by 8 bases; unmatched bases: 10. The V gene's germline CDR1 is SGHTA and CDR2 FQGNSA. CDR3 coding DNA: TGTGCCAGCAGCCCGCTAGCGGGGACCGGCGATGAGCAGTTCTTC. Translation gives CASSPLAGTGDEQFF.

Notes on this clone: Different DNA sequences within this sample yield the same CDR3. The chain uses TRBV6-4 and TRBJ2-1, with 7 bases matching TRBD2. CDR1 and CDR2 (germline): MRHNA, SNTAGT. The CDR3 is 15 residues long. After removal of 2 bases from V and 1 base from J, the junction contained 2 bases not matched to a gene. CDR3 in amino acids: CASSDGGGSYNEQFF. CDR3 coding DNA: TGTGCCAGCAGTGACGGGGGGGGGTCCTACAATGAGCAGTTCTTC.

The chain couples TRBV2 to TRBJ1-3; no firm D call. The CDR3 is 15 amino acids. Germline CDR1 and CDR2: SNHLY and FYNNEI. Trimming took 2 bases from V and 1 from J, leaving 9 bases between them. The CDR3 protein is CASSESEGSGNTIYF. The CDR3 nucleotides read TGTGCCAGCAGTGAATCTGAGGGATCTGGAAACACCATATATTTT.

The sample holds one count of this clone. The CDR3 coding sequence is TGTGCCAGCAGGTCTGAGACAGCGTGGAGGGGTAACTATGGCTACACCTTC. This codes for CASRSETAWRGNYGYTF. The J gene is TRBJ1-2, the V gene TRBV6-4; D is perhaps TRBD1 (5 bases). The CDR3 totals 17 residues. V was cut by 6 bases and J by 1 base, with 21 bases left in between. The V gene's germline CDR1 is MRHNA and CDR2 SNTAGT.

V usage is TRBV9 and J usage is TRBJ2-5; 10 positions agree with TRBD2. This CDR3 has 15 residues. Per germline, CDR1 SGDLS and CDR2 YYNGEE. Unmatched junction bases numbered 8, after V lost 4 bases and J lost 5 bases. The CDR3 loop reads CASSTSGGAYETQYF. The CDR3 DNA follows: TGTGCCAGCAGCACGAGCGGGGGGGCTTATGAGACCCAGTACTTC.

This clone is judged large. The chain has TRBV6-4 and TRBJ2-1; the match to TRBD2 covers 13 bases. Germline CDR1 reads MRHNA; CDR2 reads SNTAGT. V was pared by 4 bases and J by 5 bases, with 5 bases of the junction left unmatched. CDR3 size: 16 residues. The chain's CDR3 is CASSVTGTSGNNEQFF. For the CDR3, the DNA is TGTGCCAGCAGTGTAACCGGGACTAGCGGGAACAATGAGCAGTTCTTC.

This clone appeared a few times. The same CDR3 arises from other DNA sequences in this sample as well. This sequence joins TRBV9 and TRBJ2-2; unclear D gene. Trimming pared 5 bases from V and 1 base from J, leaving 3 bases between. This CDR3 contains 12 residues. Germline assignment: CDR1 SGDLS and CDR2 YYNGEE. CDR3 in DNA: TGTGCCAGCAGTCTGAACACCGGGGAGCTGTTTTTT. Translating it yields CASSLNTGELFF.

V gene TRBV7-9 combines with J gene TRBJ2-7, with no clear D. The CDR3 covers 14 residues. Trimming took 4 bases from V and 2 from J, leaving 12 bases between them. Per the germline V gene, CDR1 is SEHNR and CDR2 is FQNEAQ (reference sequence). The chain's CDR3 is CASSSILSPYEQYF. For the CDR3, the DNA is TGTGCCAGCAGCTCAATACTGAGTCCCTACGAGCAGTACTTC.